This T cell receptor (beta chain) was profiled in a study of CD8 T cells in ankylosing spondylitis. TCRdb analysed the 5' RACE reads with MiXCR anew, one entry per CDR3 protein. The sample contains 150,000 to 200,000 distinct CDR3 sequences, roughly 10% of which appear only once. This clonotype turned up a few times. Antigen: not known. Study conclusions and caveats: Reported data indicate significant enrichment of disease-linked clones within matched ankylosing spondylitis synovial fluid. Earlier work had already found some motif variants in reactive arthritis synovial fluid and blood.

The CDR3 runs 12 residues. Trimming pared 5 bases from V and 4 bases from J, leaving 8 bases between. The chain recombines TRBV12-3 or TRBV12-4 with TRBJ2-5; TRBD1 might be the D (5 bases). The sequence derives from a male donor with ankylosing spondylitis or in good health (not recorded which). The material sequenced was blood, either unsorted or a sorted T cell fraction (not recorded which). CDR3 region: CASSDQGETQYF. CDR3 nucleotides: TGTGCCAGCAGTGACCAGGGAGAGACCCAGTACTTC.